These T cell receptor beta chains were read from a single sample in a study of cytomegalovirus exposure and HLA in healthy donors. Clones were sequenced by immunoSEQ multiplex PCR, and TCRdb holds only the in-frame ones, with some missing. The sample has around 99,000 clones, roughly 90% seen once. The sequenced material came from PBMCs. These receptors were taken from a woman aged 18-29 years in good health and CMV-seronegative. Both conserved end residues are part of each CDR3. D genes are given only for firm matches. Some rows mark clone size as missing; the rest say once, few, many or name a class of expanded clone.

len	j_gene	abundance	v_gene	d_gene	CDR3aa	CDR3nt
14	TRBJ1-2	NA	TRBV5-1	NA	CASSSSGARSSYTF	TGCGCCAGCAGCTCTTCAGGGGCGAGGAGTAGCTACACCTTC
16	TRBJ1-6	NA	TRBV7-8	NA	CASSPRGAPNNSPLHF	TGTGCCAGCAGCCCTCGGGGGGCGCCCAATAATTCACCCCTCCACTTT
16	TRBJ2-5	NA	TRBV27	NA	CASSSHWSFSQETQYF	TGTGCCAGCAGTAGCCATTGGTCCTTCTCGCAAGAGACCCAGTACTTC
13	TRBJ2-3	once	TRBV6-5	TRBD1	CASSRQGADTQYF	TGTGCCAGCAGCAGACAGGGAGCAGATACGCAGTATTTT
13	TRBJ1-5	NA	TRBV6-5	NA	CASSYGSVGAQHF	TGTGCCAGCAGTTACGGGTCCGTAGGGGCCCAGCATTTT
15	TRBJ2-1	NA	TRBV5-1	NA	CASSHRAAGSDEQFF	TGCGCCAGCAGCCACAGGGCCGCAGGGAGCGATGAGCAGTTCTTC
14	TRBJ2-7	NA	TRBV2	TRBD2	CASRAGTSSYEQYF	TGTGCCAGCAGGGCCGGGACTAGCAGCTACGAGCAGTACTTC
13	TRBJ1-5	NA	TRBV30	NA	CAWSDISNQPQHF	TGTGCCTGGAGTGATATTAGCAATCAGCCCCAGCATTTT
13	TRBJ1-6	few	TRBV6-4	NA	CASSSSDNSPLHF	TGTGCCAGCAGCTCGTCGGATAATTCACCCCTCCACTTT
13	TRBJ1-1	NA	TRBV5-1	NA	CASSFGERSEAFF	TGCGCCAGCAGCTTCGGGGAGAGGTCTGAAGCTTTCTTT
13	TRBJ1-4	NA	TRBV27	TRBD1	CASRGTVGGKLFF	TGTGCCAGCAGAGGGACAGTTGGGGGGAAACTGTTTTTT
14	TRBJ2-6	few	TRBV2	TRBD1	CASGDRAGANVLTF	TGTGCCAGCGGGGACAGGGCTGGGGCCAACGTCCTGACTTTC
21	TRBJ1-3	NA	TRBV18	NA	CASSPRIWTAKGELSGNTIYF	TGTGCCAGCTCACCACGGATCTGGACAGCAAAGGGGGAACTTTCTGGAAACACCATATATTTT
13	TRBJ1-6	NA	TRBV30	TRBD1	CAWSGQGNSPLHF	TGTGCCTGGAGCGGACAGGGGAATTCACCCCTCCACTTT
13	TRBJ1-5	NA	TRBV30	NA	CAWSVQGNQPQHF	TGTGCCTGGAGTGTACAGGGTAACCAGCCCCAGCATTTT
15	TRBJ2-1	NA	TRBV27	TRBD2	CASSPLAGGYNEQFF	TGTGCCAGCAGCCCGTTAGCGGGGGGTTACAATGAGCAGTTCTTC
15	TRBJ2-5	NA	TRBV28	TRBD2	CASSLSGSGRQTQYF	TGTGCCAGCAGTTTATCGGGCAGCGGGAGGCAGACCCAGTACTTC
15	TRBJ2-6	NA	TRBV28	NA	CASYRAASGANVLTF	TGTGCCAGCTACAGGGCCGCCTCTGGGGCCAACGTCCTGACTTTC
19	TRBJ2-6	once	TRBV30	TRBD1	CAWTPSRTGGPSGANVLTF	TGTGCCTGGACACCTTCCCGGACAGGGGGACCATCTGGGGCCAACGTCCTGACTTTC
18	TRBJ1-2	NA	TRBV4-2	NA	CASSQDLQGAGPNYGYTF	TGTGCCAGCAGCCAGGACCTCCAGGGTGCAGGCCCTAACTATGGCTACACCTTC
14	TRBJ1-1	NA	TRBV7-9	TRBD1	CASSFAGTGDEAFF	TGTGCCAGCAGCTTCGCCGGGACAGGGGATGAAGCTTTCTTT
12	TRBJ2-1	NA	TRBV7-3	NA	CASSYGSDEQFF	TGTGCCAGTAGTTACGGGTCCGATGAGCAGTTCTTC
16	TRBJ1-2	NA	TRBV4-3	NA	CASSQDRGGRAYGYTF	TGCGCCAGCAGCCAAGATAGGGGGGGCAGGGCCTATGGCTACACCTTC
14	TRBJ1-1	NA	TRBV7-6	NA	CASSRPEGDTEAFF	TGTGCCAGCAGCCGACCGGAGGGCGACACTGAAGCTTTCTTT
18	TRBJ2-3	NA	TRBV9	TRBD2	CASSVRTSGSIGTDTQYF	TGTGCCAGCAGCGTAAGGACTAGCGGGAGCATAGGGACAGATACGCAGTATTTT
13	TRBJ1-4	few	TRBV4-3	NA	CASSQAAGEKLFF	TGCGCCAGCAGCCAGGCGGCTGGTGAAAAACTGTTTTTT
15	TRBJ2-7	NA	TRBV19	NA	CASSIPVYHNYEQYF	TGTGCCAGTAGTATACCCGTATACCACAACTACGAGCAGTACTTC
18	TRBJ2-7	NA	TRBV28	TRBD2	CASRGGGPLRIEIYEQYF	TGTGCCAGCAGGGGCGGGGGGCCACTTAGAATAGAGATTTACGAGCAGTACTTC
15	TRBJ2-1	NA	TRBV27	TRBD2	CASSFPGLVGNEQFF	TGTGCCAGCAGCTTCCCGGGACTAGTGGGCAATGAGCAGTTCTTC
17	TRBJ2-1	few	TRBV7-6	NA	CASSLEIDPSKTNEQFF	TGTGCCAGCAGCTTAGAGATTGACCCTTCGAAGACTAATGAGCAGTTCTTC
15	TRBJ2-1	few	TRBV15	NA	CATSRVGLTGIEQFF	TGTGCCACCAGCAGAGTTGGGCTAACGGGGATTGAGCAGTTCTTC
13	TRBJ1-5	NA	TRBV7-8	NA	CASSLGGDQPQHF	TGTGCCAGCAGCTTAGGCGGGGATCAGCCCCAGCATTTT
15	TRBJ1-1	NA	TRBV27	TRBD1	CASSLSRGLYTEAFF	TGTGCCAGCAGTTTATCCAGGGGGTTATACACTGAAGCTTTCTTT
16	TRBJ2-5	once	TRBV27	NA	CASSLSWGDSQETQYF	TGTGCCAGCAGTTTATCGTGGGGAGACTCCCAAGAGACCCAGTACTTC
13	TRBJ1-2	NA	TRBV14	NA	CASSQDGDYGYTF	TGTGCCAGCAGCCAAGATGGAGACTATGGCTACACCTTC
15	TRBJ2-1	NA	TRBV5-6	TRBD2	CASSLGGRALNEQFF	TGTGCCAGCAGCTTGGGGGGGAGGGCCCTTAATGAGCAGTTCTTC
16	TRBJ1-1	NA	TRBV9	NA	CASSPSDGAGFTEAFF	TGTGCCAGCAGCCCATCCGATGGGGCAGGGTTCACTGAAGCTTTCTTT
14	TRBJ1-4	NA	TRBV9	NA	CASSVAQGNEKLFF	TGTGCCAGCAGCGTAGCACAGGGTAATGAAAAACTGTTTTTT
19	TRBJ1-6	NA	TRBV5-1	TRBD1	CASSLQGQGYRNYNSPLHF	TGCGCCAGCAGCTTGCAGGGACAGGGCTACAGAAACTATAATTCACCCCTCCACTTT
14	TRBJ1-1	NA	TRBV27	TRBD1	CASSLRTGKTEAFF	TGTGCCAGCAGTTTAAGGACAGGGAAAACTGAAGCTTTCTTT
13	TRBJ2-1	NA	TRBV27	NA	CASSLSRLREQFF	TGTGCCAGCAGTTTAAGTAGATTGAGGGAGCAGTTCTTC
15	TRBJ2-1	NA	TRBV5-3	NA	CARSGQGGSYNEQFF	TGTGCCAGAAGCGGTCAGGGGGGCTCCTACAATGAGCAGTTCTTC